This T cell receptor beta chain was documented in a study of blood T cell repertoires in COVID-19. This clone has only a few counts. Per the original methods: Researchers report that nucleated cell counts were estimated from reference gene primer amplification. Libraries were prepared by immunoSEQ multiplex PCR; TCRdb keeps only in-frame clonotypes and omits some of them. Clone size and the V and J calls come from that table; the DNA yielded D and trimming. The sample has tens of thousands of clones, about 90% seen once; the top ten hold 4.7%. V shed 2 bases and J shed 0 bases, with 8 bases lying between them. The CDR3 extends over 13 amino acids. Germline V CDR1 and CDR2: GTSNPN, SVGIG (reference sequence).

The origin of this receptor is a human donor in a cohort sampled during active COVID-19. Sequences were obtained from peripheral blood. The chain has TRBV30 and TRBJ2-7; the D gene is possibly TRBD2 (6 bases). CDR3 DNA: TGTGCCTGGAGTACGGGAGTCTCCTACGAGCAGTACTTC. Its protein product is CAWSTGVSYEQYF.